One sample yielded the 13 T cell receptor beta chains listed below, sequenced in a study of metastatic and nonmetastatic thyroid tumors (TCRdb year 2020). Receptors were amplified or captured by PCR. TCRdb shows the sequencer as Illumina HiSeq 4000. TCRdb redid the processing of the public reads, applying fastp at Q25 and MiXCR, and retained in-frame beta chains. Here the sample has about 24,000 clones; roughly a fifth occur a single time. The ten largest clonotypes hold about 4.6% of the sample. No patient had received any treatment before thyroid surgery. Sequenced input: blood. The receptors originated from a male donor with papillary thyroid cancer or a benign thyroid nodule (not recorded which). Some clones in this sample may be carry-over from other donors' samples.

This clone appeared many times. The CDR3 nucleotides are TGTGCCAGCCGGCAGGGCAATTCACCCCTCCACTTT. Translated, it gives CASRQGNSPLHF. The rearrangement links TRBV9 to TRBJ1-6; possibly TRBD1 for D (5 bases). From germline, CDR1 is SGDLS and CDR2 YYNGEE. The CDR3 runs 12 residues. V lost 7 bases and J 7 bases, leaving 9 bases between the germline ends.

This clone occurred many times. It may be a read error: a sequence one base away is much more abundant. The chain has TRBV28 and TRBJ1-5; possibly TRBD1 for D (6 bases). The V end lost 8 bases, the J end lost 1 base, and 18 bases lay between the germline ends. This CDR3 is 16 amino acids long. CDR1 and CDR2 (germline): MDHEN, SYDVKM. The CDR3 here is CASCGGGAPSNQPQHF. CDR3 DNA sequence: TGTGCCAGCTGTGGGGGGGGGGCGCCGAGCAATCAGCCCCAGCATTTT.

This clone was found once. The chain is built from TRBV7-9 and TRBJ1-2; 10 positions match TRBD1. J gave up 2 bases and V 4 bases, and 4 bases lay outside the gene matches. CDR1 is SEHNR and CDR2 is FQNEAQ in the germline V gene (reference sequence). The CDR3 totals 15 residues. This chain's CDR3 is CASSSMGQGNYGYTF. The CDR3 region has the DNA TGTGCCAGCAGCTCGATGGGACAGGGGAACTATGGCTACACCTTC. Variable domain in full (rest from reference TRBV7-9 and TRBJ1-2): DTGVSQNPRHKITKRGQNVTFRCDPISEHNRLYWYRQTLGQGPEFLTYFQNEAQLEKSRLLSDRFSAERPKGSFSTLEIQRTEQGDSAMYLCASSSMGQGNYGYTFGSGTRLTVV.

This clone has only a few counts. This chain joins TRBV2 and TRBJ2-5; 8 nucleotides match TRBD1. The germline V gene has CDR1 SNHLY and CDR2 FYNNEI. The CDR3 has 15 amino acids. V shed 8 bases, J shed 4 bases, and the junction held 12 bases outside the gene matches. DNA for the CDR3: TGTGCCAGCCGGGCGGGGACAGGTGGTTTAGAGACCCAGTACTTC. Translation: CASRAGTGGLETQYF. Supplemented by reference TRBV2 and TRBJ2-5, the full variable domain reads EPEVTQTPSHQVTQMGQEVILRCVPISNHLYFYWYRQILGQKVEFLVSFYNNEISEKSEIFDDQFSVERPDGSNFTLKIRSTKLEDSAMYFCASRAGTGGLETQYFGPGTRLLVL.

This clone was seen many times. This chain joins TRBV19 and TRBJ2-5; TRBD2 agrees at 7 bases. Germline V lookup: CDR1 LNHDA, CDR2 SQIVND (reference sequence). The junction had 4 bases not matched to a gene; V was cut back by 5 bases and J by 4 bases. CDR3 length: 13 amino acids. The CDR3: CASSDWEGETQYF. The DNA of the CDR3 is TGTGCCAGTAGTGACTGGGAGGGAGAGACCCAGTACTTC.

The CDR3 here is CASRWTGVSSYEQYF. CDR3 nucleotides: TGTGCCAGCAGATGGACAGGGGTGAGCTCCTACGAGCAGTACTTC. This rearrangement joins TRBV2 to TRBJ2-7; 9 nucleotides line up with TRBD1. Germline assignment: CDR1 SNHLY and CDR2 FYNNEI. J lost 0 bases, V lost 6 bases, and 6 bases had no gene match. The CDR3 extends over 15 amino acids.

In this sample, this clone turned up many times. The rearrangement links TRBV20-1 to TRBJ1-1; D may be TRBD1 (6 bases). The V end was cut by 5 bases, the J end by 7 bases, with 17 bases between. The CDR3 extends over 13 amino acids. Germline V gene data show CDR1 as DFQATT and CDR2 as SNEGSKA (reference sequence). The CDR3 bases are TGCAGTGCTCGAACAGGGCGATTTGGTGAAGCTTTCTTT. Protein: CSARTGRFGEAFF.

The chain has TRBV5-1 and TRBJ2-3, with D perhaps assigned TRBD1 or TRBD2 (5 bases each). The germline V gene encodes CDR1 SGHRS and CDR2 YFSETQ. The CDR3 covers 15 residues. V gave up 0 bases and J gave up 0 bases, with 8 bases separating them. The CDR3 sequence: CASSLAGPSTDTQYF. The CDR3 DNA is TGCGCCAGCAGCTTGGCGGGACCGAGCACAGATACGCAGTATTTT.

Sample share makes this clone medium-sized. V is TRBV20-1 and J is TRBJ2-3; 8 bases map to TRBD2. Germline loops: CDR1 DFQATT, CDR2 SNEGSKA (reference sequence). The CDR3 has 13 residues. Trimming removed 4 bases from V and 5 bases from J; junction bases left unmatched: 5. The CDR3 loop is CSATAGGQDTQYF. CDR3 nucleotides: TGCAGTGCTACTGCGGGAGGACAAGATACGCAGTATTTT.

This clone was seen at least ten times. The DNA for the CDR3 is TGTGCCAGCAGCCCTAGAGTGTATCAGCCCCAGCATTTT. This gives the protein CASSPRVYQPQHF. The gene calls are TRBV7-2 and TRBJ1-5; D is ambiguous. CDR1 and CDR2 (germline): SGHTA, FQGNSA. Deletions cut 5 bases from V and 5 bases from J, with 10 bases between. This CDR3 region has 13 residues.

This clone has a count of ten or more. This chain connects TRBV20-1 to TRBJ2-7; 12 bases fit TRBD2. The CDR3 runs 14 residues. The germline gives CDR1 DFQATT, CDR2 SNEGSKA (reference sequence). The junction had 6 bases not matched to a gene; V was cut back by 5 bases and J by 4 bases. CDR3 amino acids: CSAFSTSGRYEQYF. Here the CDR3 DNA reads TGCAGTGCTTTTTCGACTAGCGGGAGATACGAGCAGTACTTC.

This clone was found many times. At one end the junction does not follow the germline gene, possibly because of a read error. The V and J genes are TRBV24-1 and TRBJ1-1; possible D gene TRBD1, 5 bases. The CDR3 loop spans 12 amino acids. CDR1 KGHDR and CDR2 SFDVKD come from the germline V gene. Here the CDR3 DNA reads TGTGCCACCAGTTACGATGGGACTGGAGCTTTCTTT. It encodes CATSYDGTGAFF.

This clone was counted at least ten times. The sample holds other DNA sequences that translate to the same CDR3. V and J are TRBV28 and TRBJ2-6; weak D call: TRBD1 (5 bases). This CDR3 contains 17 residues. Germline V CDR1 and CDR2: MDHEN, SYDVKM. V was trimmed by 3 bases and J by 1 base, leaving 13 bases between them. The CDR3 region has the DNA TGTGCCAGCAGTTTTCAGGGTATCCCGTCTGGGGCCAACGTCCTGACTTTC. Translating it yields CASSFQGIPSGANVLTF.